The 23 T cell receptor beta chains below were found in one sample sequenced in a study of response to subunit inactivated influenza vaccine. TCRdb reanalysed the RT-PCR reads using MiXCR and keeps one entry per CDR3 protein. The sample holds hundreds of thousands of distinct CDR3 sequences, around a sixth seen once. This specimen was PBMCs from blood, taken roughly 5 days after vaccination. Source of these receptors: a man aged 50-60 years who received an inactivated influenza vaccine.

The V and J genes are TRBV5-4 and TRBJ2-1; 11 nucleotides agree with TRBD1. This CDR3 is built from 16 residues. The V gene end was trimmed by 4 bases and the J gene end by 6 bases; junction bases not matched to a gene: 9. The V gene's germline CDR1 is SGHNT and CDR2 YYREEE (reference sequence). CDR3 DNA: TGTGCCAGCAGCGGAGGGGACAGGGGGTACCCCAATGAGCAGTTCTTC. The encoded protein is CASSGGDRGYPNEQFF.

Only a few counts were recorded for this clonotype. The rearrangement joins TRBV20-1 to TRBJ1-5, with no clear D. Deletions cut 0 bases from V and 8 bases from J, with 11 bases between. Germline V gives CDR1 DFQATT, CDR2 SNEGSKA (reference sequence). This CDR3 region has 13 residues. In DNA form, the CDR3 reads TGCAGTGCTAGAGATGGCCCCCTGGAGCCCCAGCATTTT. Translated: CSARDGPLEPQHF.

This clonotype was observed a handful of times. The gene calls are TRBV5-1 and TRBJ2-5; 7 bases map to TRBD1. Germline loops: CDR1 SGHRS, CDR2 YFSETQ. This CDR3 is built from 13 residues. V shed 4 bases and J 5 bases; nucleotides not matched to a gene: 5. Written as DNA, the CDR3 is TGCGCCAGCAGCCACAGGGGAGAGGAGACCCAGTACTTC. It specifies CASSHRGEETQYF.

The chain has TRBV29-1 and TRBJ2-6, with TRBD1 as a possible D gene (6 bases). Trimming left V 4 bases short and J 2 bases short, with 15 bases between. CDR3 length: 16 residues. Germline V lookup: CDR1 SQVTM, CDR2 ANQGSEA. As DNA, the CDR3 is TGCAGCGTTGTAAGCAGGGGTGGTACTGGGGCCAACGTCCTGACTTTC. Protein: CSVVSRGGTGANVLTF.

The V and J genes are TRBV12-3 or TRBV12-4 and TRBJ2-2; D gene unclear. CDR3 length: 12 amino acids. V was trimmed by 3 bases and J by 6 bases, leaving 5 bases between them. CDR3 sequence (DNA): TGTGCCAGCAGTTTCGTCGCCGGGGAGCTGTTTTTT. It codes for CASSFVAGELFF.

The chain uses TRBV7-2 and TRBJ1-5, with D perhaps matching TRBD1 (5 bases). V lost 3 bases to trimming and J lost 4 bases, with 10 bases between them. The CDR3 sequence is 14 residues long. Germline V gene data show CDR1 as SGHTA and CDR2 as FQGNSA. CDR3 region: CASSFRGLNQPQHF. The CDR3 region has the DNA TGTGCCAGCAGCTTTCGGGGCCTTAATCAGCCCCAGCATTTT.

The CDR3: CATSDFTGPSYNEQFF. CDR3 nucleotide sequence: TGTGCCACCAGTGATTTTACAGGGCCTTCCTACAATGAGCAGTTCTTC. This rearrangement joins TRBV24-1 to TRBJ2-1, with a tentative D call TRBD1 (6 bases). The CDR3 is made up of 16 amino acids. From germline, CDR1 is KGHDR and CDR2 SFDVKD. Trimming pared 1 base from V and 1 base from J, leaving 10 bases between.

The table lists this clonotype with a few counts. J is TRBJ2-7 and V is TRBV10-3; D is perhaps TRBD2 (6 bases). V lost 2 bases and J lost 7, with 15 bases in between. The CDR3 length is 14 residues. Germline V lookup: CDR1 ENHRY, CDR2 SYGVKD. The CDR3 loop is CAISEMASDGEQYF. CDR3 in DNA: TGTGCCATCAGTGAGATGGCTAGCGATGGGGAGCAGTACTTC.

This rearrangement joins TRBV7-9 to TRBJ2-7; tentatively, D is TRBD1 (6 bases). Germline CDR1 is SEHNR and CDR2 is FQNEAQ (reference sequence). The CDR3 is 15 residues long. V lost 5 bases and J lost 6, with 20 bases in between. The CDR3 DNA reads TGTGCCAGCAGCCACTTGGACAGTTCGCTGAGCGAGCAGTACTTC. It specifies CASSHLDSSLSEQYF.

The table lists this clonotype with many counts. This chain joins TRBV29-1 and TRBJ2-3; D is undetermined. The CDR3 sequence is 12 residues long. Germline V CDR1 and CDR2: SQVTM, ANQGSEA. Trimming removed 3 bases at V and 4 bases at J, with 8 bases between. The chain's CDR3 is CSVDVGSDTQYF. In DNA, the CDR3 is TGCAGCGTTGATGTGGGTTCAGATACGCAGTATTTT.

This clonotype has only a few counts. This chain joins TRBV12-3 or TRBV12-4 and TRBJ2-1; D is ambiguous. V was shortened by 4 bases and J by 2 bases, with 9 bases between the two germline ends. This CDR3 has 14 amino acids. Here the CDR3 DNA reads TGTGCCAGCAGTTACAAGTTTCCCTACAATGAGCAGTTCTTC. Protein product: CASSYKFPYNEQFF.

The chain couples TRBV20-1 to TRBJ1-1; possibly TRBD1 for D (5 bases). Looked up from germline, CDR1 is DFQATT and CDR2 is SNEGSKA (reference sequence). The CDR3 sequence is 16 residues long. Trimming removed 6 bases at V and 0 bases at J, with 20 bases between. The CDR3 spells CSAEAVGGRMNTEAFF. As DNA, the CDR3 is TGCAGTGCCGAGGCTGTTGGGGGACGAATGAACACTGAAGCTTTCTTT.

The chain is built from TRBV4-3 and TRBJ2-3; 7 nucleotides agree with TRBD1. The J segment lost 3 bases and the V segment lost 0 bases, leaving 6 bases of the junction unmatched. The CDR3 runs 16 residues. CDR1 is LGHNA, CDR2 YSLEER, per germline. Here the CDR3 reads CASSQDLDRTTDTQYF. CDR3 in DNA: TGCGCCAGCAGCCAAGACCTGGACAGGACAACAGATACGCAGTATTTT.

The rearrangement links TRBV20-1 to TRBJ1-1, with D tentatively TRBD1 (6 bases). Between the trimmed V and J ends, which lost 5 bases and 1 base, there was a span of 11 bases. Germline assignment: CDR1 DFQATT and CDR2 SNEGSKA (reference sequence). This CDR3 region has 13 residues. DNA for the CDR3: TGCAGTGCTGGGGGGGGCAGGAACACTGAAGCTTTCTTT. This translates into CSAGGGRNTEAFF.

This sequence joins TRBV28 and TRBJ1-5; the D is unclear. The CDR3 loop spans 17 amino acids. Germline-derived CDR1 and CDR2 are MDHEN and SYDVKM. V was pared by 7 bases and J by 2 bases, with 21 bases between. DNA for the CDR3: TGTGCCAGCAAGTTTAAAGTAAGGGAACGGGGCAATCAGCCCCAGCATTTT. It specifies CASKFKVRERGNQPQHF.

J is TRBJ2-7 and V is TRBV7-2, with 8 bases lining up with TRBD2. This CDR3 region has 14 residues. The V segment lost 2 bases and the J segment 4 bases; nucleotides outside the gene matches: 4. The V gene's germline CDR1 is SGHTA and CDR2 FQGNSA. CDR3 DNA sequence: TGTGCCAGCAGCTTAAGCGGGAGACGATACGAGCAGTACTTC. Protein product: CASSLSGRRYEQYF. Supplemented by reference TRBV7-2 and TRBJ2-7, the full variable domain reads GAGVSQSPSNKVTEKGKDVELRCDPISGHTALYWYRQSLGQGLEFLIYFQGNSAPDKSGLPSDRFSAERTGGSVSTLTIQRTQQEDSAVYLCASSLSGRRYEQYFGPGTRLTVT.

The chain carries TRBV7-9 and TRBJ2-2; possibly TRBD2 for D (6 bases). Germline V gene lookup returns CDR1 SEHNR and CDR2 FQNEAQ (reference sequence). The length of the CDR3 is 15 residues. V lost 3 bases and J lost 3, with 11 bases in between. The CDR3 sequence is CASSFAGLYTGELFF. The CDR3 region has the DNA TGTGCCAGCAGCTTTGCGGGACTGTACACCGGGGAGCTGTTTTTT.

J is TRBJ2-2 and V is TRBV4-3, with 9 bases fitting TRBD1. In germline, CDR1 is LGHNA, CDR2 YSLEER. V was clipped by 1 base and J by 4 bases; unmatched bases: 4. The length of the CDR3 is 16 residues. The CDR3 coding sequence is TGCGCCAGCAGCCAAGTGGGACAGGGAATCACCGGGGAGCTGTTTTTT. It is translated as CASSQVGQGITGELFF.

CDR3 region: CASSPPWLLASTDTQYF. The CDR3 nucleotides are TGTGCCAGCAGCCCCCCCTGGTTACTAGCGAGCACAGATACGCAGTATTTT. The J gene is TRBJ2-3, the V gene TRBV11-2, with 7 bases aligning to TRBD2. Germline loops: CDR1 SGHAT, CDR2 FQNNGV. V shed 5 bases and J 0 bases; nucleotides not matched to a gene: 11. This CDR3 is 17 amino acids long.

The chain employs TRBV20-1 and TRBJ2-7; 12 nucleotides match TRBD2. V lost 0 bases and J lost 1; bases outside the gene matches: 7. The CDR3 runs 17 residues. CDR1 and CDR2 from the germline V gene are DFQATT and SNEGSKA (reference sequence). The CDR3 nucleotides are TGCAGTGCTAGAGATTTAGGGACTAGCGGGTCTTCCTACGAGCAGTACTTC. This gives the protein CSARDLGTSGSSYEQYF.

This clonotype was seen at least ten times. This CDR3 reads CAWSVPEVTQYF. The CDR3 DNA is TGTGCCTGGAGTGTACCAGAAGTGACCCAGTACTTC. The rearrangement joins TRBV30 to TRBJ2-5, with no clear D. The CDR3 sequence is 12 residues long. V dropped 0 bases and J dropped 7 bases, with 9 bases sitting between them. Germline V gene sequence: CDR1 GTSNPN, CDR2 SVGIG (reference sequence).

This rearrangement joins TRBV28 to TRBJ2-7; perhaps TRBD2 as D (5 bases). The CDR3 consists of 14 residues. Germline V gene data show CDR1 as MDHEN and CDR2 as SYDVKM. Trimming shortened V by 3 bases and J by 4 bases, and 13 bases separated the two germline ends. DNA for the CDR3: TGTGCCAGCAGTTTCCCCACTAGGCGGTACGAGCAGTACTTC. Its protein product is CASSFPTRRYEQYF.

This clonotype was observed a few times. This sequence joins TRBV24-1 and TRBJ2-3; no clear D gene. Trimming removed 1 base at V and 2 bases at J, with 9 bases between. Germline V CDR1 and CDR2: KGHDR, SFDVKD. The length of the CDR3 is 15 residues. CDR3 sequence reads: CATSDFSAPTDTQYF. The CDR3 DNA follows: TGTGCCACCAGTGATTTCTCGGCCCCCACAGATACGCAGTATTTT.